A selection of T cell receptor beta chains follows, all from one sample in a study of beta chain features in type 1 diabetes. The protocol was immunoSEQ multiplex PCR, while the TCRdb copy is restricted to in-frame clones and leaves out a portion. The sample has 900,000 or so clones; about 17% are singletons. The source material was naive CD4+ T cells from blood. All receptors derive from a woman younger than 30 in good health. CDR3s include the opening cysteine and the closing phenylalanine or tryptophan. A D gene is named only where the DNA matches it firmly. Clone size is shown for a subset of rows, as once, few, many or a class of expanded clone.

V gene,J gene,CDR3 length,clone size,D gene,CDR3 protein,CDR3 DNA
TRBV5-1,TRBJ2-2,15,NA,NA,CASKEGNPNTGELFF,TGCGCCAGCAAGGAGGGGAACCCGAACACCGGGGAGCTGTTTTTT
TRBV29-1,TRBJ2-7,16,NA,TRBD2,CSVGPVGGLLVGEQYF,TGCAGCGTTGGACCCGTGGGAGGGCTTTTGGTTGGCGAGCAGTACTTC
TRBV28,TRBJ1-4,15,NA,TRBD1,CASSSPGTGDEKLFF,TGTGCCAGCAGTTCACCCGGGACAGGGGATGAAAAACTGTTTTTT
TRBV5-1,TRBJ2-7,14,few,NA,CASSFELTDYEQYF,TGCGCCAGCAGCTTCGAATTGACAGATTACGAGCAGTACTTC
TRBV19,TRBJ2-1,16,NA,NA,CASSIDRAGSDNEQFF,TGTGCCAGTAGTATAGATAGAGCCGGGAGCGACAATGAGCAGTTCTTC
TRBV7-9,TRBJ2-2,16,NA,TRBD2,CASSLASGRLTGELFF,TGTGCCAGCAGCTTAGCTAGCGGGAGGCTCACCGGGGAGCTGTTTTTT
TRBV7-2,TRBJ1-2,13,NA,NA,CASSPDTFYGYTF,TGTGCCAGCAGCCCGGACACCTTCTATGGCTACACCTTC
TRBV9,TRBJ2-5,15,NA,NA,CASSVAGTQRETQYF,TGTGCCAGCAGCGTAGCTGGGACTCAGAGGGAGACCCAGTACTTC
TRBV6-1,TRBJ1-5,14,NA,NA,CASSDRGAWQPQHF,TGTGCCAGCAGTGATCGGGGGGCGTGGCAGCCCCAGCATTTT
TRBV7-2,TRBJ1-2,16,few,TRBD1,CASSLASGTGWVGYTF,TGTGCCAGCAGCTTAGCGTCGGGGACAGGTTGGGTTGGCTACACCTTC
TRBV7-2,TRBJ1-4,14,NA,TRBD1,CASSRDRGNEKLFF,TGTGCCAGCAGCCGGGACAGAGGGAATGAAAAACTGTTTTTT
TRBV7-8,TRBJ2-1,15,NA,NA,CASSLWLAVYNEQFF,TGTGCCAGCAGCTTATGGCTAGCCGTCTACAATGAGCAGTTCTTC
TRBV7-2,TRBJ1-1,15,NA,TRBD1,CASSQAGTANTEAFF,TGCGCCAGCAGCCAAGCCGGGACAGCGAACACTGAAGCTTTCTTT
TRBV7-9,TRBJ2-3,12,NA,NA,CASSSVTDTQYF,TGTGCCAGCAGCTCTGTAACAGATACGCAGTATTTT
TRBV27,TRBJ2-1,16,NA,NA,CASLGLGSIGYNEQFF,TGTGCGAGCCTGGGGTTAGGGTCGATAGGCTACAATGAGCAGTTCTTC
TRBV7-2,TRBJ1-2,14,few,TRBD1,CASSVGGTGSRYTF,TGTGCCAGCAGCGTAGGGGGGACAGGGTCGCGCTACACCTTC
TRBV20-1,TRBJ2-5,11,few,NA,CSAQGGETQYF,TGCAGTGCCCAGGGGGGGGAGACCCAGTACTTC
TRBV4-1,TRBJ2-1,16,NA,TRBD1,CASSPWTGRTYNEQFF,TGCGCCAGCAGCCCCTGGACAGGGAGAACCTACAATGAGCAGTTCTTC
TRBV6-6,TRBJ2-7,15,few,TRBD2,CASSDGAGVPYEQYF,TGTGCCAGCAGCGACGGGGCGGGGGTCCCCTACGAGCAGTACTTC
TRBV7-8,TRBJ2-3,14,few,NA,CASSLVGGTDTQYF,TGTGCCAGCAGCTTAGTTGGGGGCACAGATACGCAGTATTTT
TRBV20-1,TRBJ2-2,11,NA,NA,CSVPGHRELFF,TGCAGTGTCCCGGGACATAGGGAGCTGTTTTTT
TRBV5-1,TRBJ2-7,13,NA,TRBD2,CASSEDTPGGQYF,TGCGCCAGCAGCGAGGACACACCGGGGGGACAGTACTTC
TRBV11-2,TRBJ2-7,15,NA,NA,CASSLTTGRAYEQYF,TGTGCCAGCAGCTTAACGACAGGTCGGGCCTACGAGCAGTACTTC
TRBV9,TRBJ2-1,15,NA,TRBD2,CASSVAGLAYNEQFF,TGTGCCAGCAGCGTAGCAGGACTAGCCTACAATGAGCAGTTCTTC
TRBV20-1,TRBJ2-1,11,NA,NA,CSASRGIEQFF,TGCAGTGCTAGTAGGGGTATTGAGCAGTTCTTC
TRBV6-6,TRBJ2-3,14,NA,NA,CASSYAGPTDTQYF,TGTGCCAGCAGTTACGCGGGGCCCACAGATACGCAGTATTTT
TRBV7-2,TRBJ1-2,16,NA,NA,CASSRVGGPTNYGYTF,TGTGCCAGCAGCCGAGTCGGGGGGCCGACTAACTATGGCTACACCTTC
TRBV7-3,TRBJ2-1,17,few,NA,CASSPSRKVRDGNEQFF,TGTGCCAGCAGCCCCAGCCGGAAGGTGAGGGATGGCAATGAGCAGTTCTTC
TRBV18,TRBJ2-7,14,few,TRBD1,CASSKGTGLYEQYF,TGTGCCAGCTCCAAGGGGACAGGGCTCTACGAGCAGTACTTC
TRBV27,TRBJ2-2,14,NA,NA,CASSISSSPGELFF,TGTGCCAGCAGTATCTCAAGTAGTCCCGGGGAGCTGTTTTTT
TRBV18,TRBJ2-6,16,few,NA,CASRTGQSSGANVLTF,TGTGCCAGCAGAACCGGACAGAGCTCTGGGGCCAACGTCCTGACTTTC
TRBV6-5,TRBJ2-1,16,NA,TRBD2,CASSYFTSGRADEQFF,TGTGCCAGCAGTTACTTTACTAGCGGGAGGGCCGATGAGCAGTTCTTC
TRBV5-6,TRBJ2-1,13,NA,NA,CASSWGERNEQFF,TGTGCCAGCAGCTGGGGAGAGAGGAATGAGCAGTTCTTC
TRBV27,TRBJ2-7,15,NA,TRBD2,CASKLVAGGPYEQYF,TGTGCCAGCAAACTCGTGGCGGGAGGACCCTACGAGCAGTACTTC
TRBV7-2,TRBJ2-7,18,few,TRBD2,CASSFRTSGRAAVYEQYF,TGTGCCAGCAGCTTTCGGACTAGCGGGAGGGCCGCGGTTTACGAGCAGTACTTC
TRBV5-1,TRBJ2-1,14,NA,NA,CASSSTIKDHEQFF,TGCGCCAGCAGCTCCACCATAAAGGACCATGAGCAGTTCTTC
TRBV18,TRBJ2-1,16,NA,NA,CASSPGVSSSYNEQFF,TGTGCCAGCTCACCCGGGGTCTCCAGCTCCTACAATGAGCAGTTCTTC
TRBV15,TRBJ2-5,15,few,NA,CATRGGGGGQETQYF,TGTGCCACCAGAGGGGGAGGCGGCGGCCAAGAGACCCAGTACTTC
TRBV27,TRBJ1-2,13,NA,TRBD1,CASSTRGRDGYTF,TGTGCCAGCAGTACTAGGGGGCGAGATGGCTACACCTTC
TRBV7-2,TRBJ2-7,15,NA,TRBD1,CASSFSGTGRAEQYF,TGTGCCAGCAGCTTCTCCGGGACAGGGCGAGCCGAGCAGTACTTC
TRBV20-1,TRBJ2-5,11,NA,NA,CSARNLETQYF,TGCAGTGCTAGGAACCTGGAGACCCAGTACTTC
TRBV6-1,TRBJ1-1,14,few,NA,CASSEFSGVTEAFF,TGTGCCAGCAGTGAATTTAGCGGGGTTACTGAAGCTTTCTTT
TRBV9,TRBJ2-7,16,few,TRBD2,CASSVGSSGRIYEQYF,TGTGCCAGCAGCGTAGGGAGTAGCGGGAGAATCTACGAGCAGTACTTC
TRBV7-2,TRBJ2-1,14,NA,TRBD2,CASRLAGGGNEQFF,TGTGCCAGCAGGCTAGCGGGAGGGGGCAATGAGCAGTTCTTC
TRBV19,TRBJ1-1,16,NA,NA,CASKTGPGGLNTEAFF,TGTGCCAGTAAAACGGGACCGGGCGGATTGAACACTGAAGCTTTCTTT
TRBV4-1,TRBJ1-3,15,NA,NA,CASSRQQGTGNTIYF,TGCGCCAGCAGCCGACAACAGGGTACTGGAAACACCATATATTTT
TRBV5-1,TRBJ2-5,16,NA,NA,CASSLFYVDSQETQYF,TGCGCCAGCAGCTTGTTCTACGTGGACAGCCAAGAGACCCAGTACTTC
TRBV11-2,TRBJ1-4,13,few,NA,CASSLLPGEKLFF,TGTGCCAGCAGCTTACTACCGGGCGAAAAACTGTTTTTT
TRBV28,TRBJ1-5,13,few,NA,CASSTGSNQPQHF,TGTGCCAGCAGTACAGGGTCTAATCAGCCCCAGCATTTT
TRBV20-1,TRBJ1-2,11,NA,TRBD1,CSALPGGGYTF,TGCAGTGCCCTACCAGGGGGCGGCTACACCTTC
TRBV27,TRBJ2-7,16,NA,TRBD2,CASSFVAGGASYEQYF,TGTGCCAGCAGTTTCGTCGCGGGAGGGGCCTCCTACGAGCAGTACTTC
TRBV10-3,TRBJ2-2,22,NA,NA,CAISGIRTTTGLSKQGRRELFF,TGTGCCATCAGTGGAATTAGAACCACCACTGGATTGTCAAAACAGGGGAGGCGGGAGCTGTTTTTT